This T cell receptor beta chain derives from a study of T cell repertoires in cytomegalovirus infection (dated by TCRdb to between 2018 and 2021). Context from the whole study: The peptide stimulations were aimed at well-studied HLA-B-restricted epitopes as well as recently identified HLA-C-restricted CMV epitopes, whose presentation resists viral immunomodulation. Donor HLA type was relevant to the analysis, because carriage of CMV infection together with the matching HLA type was indicated by public TCR beta signatures. On the study overall, not on this receptor specifically: In the ex vivo response, HLA-C-restricted CMV-specific TCR beta clonotypes were dominant, and in two of eight donors the single most frequent clonotype came from this HLA-C-restricted group. In both this cohort and an independent roughly 350-donor cohort, the cumulative frequency of public TCR beta family members distinguished carriers of CMV infection plus the relevant HLA type.

V is reduced by 6 bases and J by 2 bases, leaving a spacing of 14 bases between them. Measured from the cysteine to the phenylalanine, the CDR3 is 15 residues long. Only the CDR3 portion is preserved as DNA: 45 bases, with reading frame beginning at the first base. This clonotype was recorded once. No cognate antigen has been identified for it. Base qualities are not recorded, but no much larger clone differs from it by a single base. One read gives only weak evidence. According to the study, the label for this sample's treatment or condition signals: in vitro stimulation with specific CMV peptide epitopes to enrich CMV-specific T cells. The run used an Illumina HiSeq 1500. TCRdb reanalyzed the raw reads on its own, using fastp at Q25 for trimming and MiXCR for clone calling, and kept in-frame beta chains. Each CDR3 protein gets just one entry, which takes the most common genes and DNA from the rows behind it. The sample table records some 560,000 distinct CDR3 sequences; just under 40% of these occur just once. Of the sample, around 50% falls within the top ten clones.

This sample comprised cultured PBMCs, obtained from culture after CMV antigen stimulation. The chain was built from TRBV12-3 or TRBV12-4 and TRBJ1-3; D gene: possibly TRBD1, on 6 matching bases. This sequence was found in a human donor in good health (CMV status not recorded). Some clones in this sample may be carry-over from other donors' samples. The CDR3 here reads CASRATGAAGNTIYF. The sequenced DNA is TGTGCCAGCAGGGCAACGGGGGCGGCTGGAAACACCATATATTTT.